This T cell receptor (beta chain) was captured in a study of spatial heterogeneity in lung cancer. The time point is: sample taken at primary tumor resection. Without sorting, whole RNA was sequenced from tumor, nontumor lung or frozen PBMC. CDR3 size: 14 residues. Germline V gives CDR1 DFQATT, CDR2 SNEGSKA (reference sequence). MiXCR, run by TCRdb on the 5' RACE reads, gives a single entry per CDR3 protein. The sample shows about 92,000 distinct CDR3 sequences, about an eighth of them seen only once. This clonotype was counted at least ten times. This sequence originates from a male donor with early-stage non-small cell lung cancer. This specimen was PBMCs, taken at surgery. The chain links TRBV20-1 to TRBJ2-2; D is possibly TRBD2 (6 bases). CDR3 in DNA: TGCAGCTCCCGTGGTAGCGGTAGCACCGGGGAGCTGTTTTTT. Translated: CSSRGSGSTGELFF.